Below are 17 T cell receptor beta chains sequenced from a single sample in a study of T cells in Graves' hyperthyroidism and ophthalmopathy. TCR beta CDR3 regions were amplified from RNA transcripts. Initially, a first-round RT-PCR of the TCR CDR3 employed the HTBI primer set. In TCRdb, the multiplex PCR reads were re-called with MiXCR into one record per CDR3 protein. The profile covers over 150,000 distinct CDR3 sequences, with around 16% appearing a single time and over 45% taken by the ten largest. Sequenced: blood. These receptors all come from a woman aged 50 to 60 with Graves' hyperthyroidism.

The DNA for the CDR3 is TGCAGTGCCAGGACTAGCGGGACCAGATTTTACAATGAGCAGTTCTTC. It translates to CSARTSGTRFYNEQFF. The chain carries TRBV20-1 and TRBJ2-1; TRBD2 matches at 12 bases. There are 16 residues in the CDR3. Germline V gene sequence: CDR1 DFQATT, CDR2 SNEGSKA (reference sequence). Unmatched junction bases numbered 10, after V lost 6 bases and J lost 4 bases.

This clonotype has at least ten counts. CDR3 DNA: TGTGCCAGCAGTTGGGGGGGGGGCGCGACAGATACGCAGTATTTT. Translation gives CASSWGGGATDTQYF. The chain employs TRBV27 and TRBJ2-3, with D maybe TRBD2 (7 bases). This CDR3 region has 15 residues. CDR1 MNHEY and CDR2 SMNVEV come from the germline V gene (reference sequence). The V and J ends lost 4 bases and 3 bases respectively, with 14 bases between them.

This clonotype was seen many times. This sequence joins TRBV27 and TRBJ2-1; 8 nucleotides align to TRBD2. CDR3 length: 16 amino acids. J was trimmed by 4 bases and V by 3 bases; bases with no gene match: 8. The germline V gene encodes CDR1 MNHEY and CDR2 SMNVEV (reference sequence). CDR3 in amino acids: CASSFSGLAGYNEQFF. In DNA form, the CDR3 reads TGTGCCAGCAGTTTCTCTGGGCTAGCGGGTTACAATGAGCAGTTCTTC.

Concerning this clonotype itself: It may be a read error: a sequence one base away is much more abundant. The genes are TRBV9 and TRBJ2-1; TRBD2 agrees at 13 bases. The J call is uncertain, as TRBJ2-7 better fits the DNA end. Germline V gene data show CDR1 as SGDLS and CDR2 as YYNGEE. The CDR3 contains 17 residues. The CDR3 protein is CASSARAGTSGDNEQYF. DNA of the CDR3: TGTGCCAGCAGCGCCCGAGCCGGGACTAGCGGGGACAATGAGCAGTACTTC.

This clonotype was seen a few times. V and J are TRBV4-2 and TRBJ2-7; 10 bases agree with TRBD2. Germline CDR1 LGHNA, CDR2 YNFKEQ. J lost 3 bases, V lost 1 base, and 3 bases had no gene match. The CDR3 loop spans 15 amino acids. CDR3 in amino acids: CASSQGPSGSYEQYF. As DNA, the CDR3 is TGTGCCAGCAGCCAAGGACCTAGCGGGAGCTACGAGCAGTACTTC.

The table lists this clonotype with a few counts. The chain combines TRBV12-3 or TRBV12-4 with TRBJ2-1; 9 positions agree with TRBD2. This CDR3 is built from 14 residues. V lost 6 bases, J lost 15 bases, and 15 bases stayed unmatched. The CDR3 sequence is CASSPTAAGGPWFF. Written as DNA, the CDR3 is TGTGCCAGCAGCCCAACCGCGGCGGGAGGGCCTTGGTTCTTC.

This clonotype has at least ten counts. The chain links TRBV24-1 to TRBJ2-1, with D perhaps matching TRBD1 or TRBD2 (5 bases each). Germline V gene data show CDR1 as KGHDR and CDR2 as SFDVKD. The length of the CDR3 is 13 residues. V gave up 0 bases and J gave up 9 bases, with 8 bases separating them. As DNA, the CDR3 is TGTGCCACCAGTGATTTGCTGGGACGTGAGCAGTTCTTC. This sequence encodes CATSDLLGREQFF.

This clonotype was recorded at least ten times. V and J are TRBV5-1 and TRBJ1-5; D remains ambiguous. CDR1 is SGHRS, CDR2 YFSETQ, per germline. V was pared by 0 bases and J by 0 bases, with 7 bases between. This CDR3 is 15 amino acids long. This CDR3 reads CASSLEADSNQPQHF. CDR3 DNA sequence: TGCGCCAGCAGCTTGGAGGCAGATAGCAATCAGCCCCAGCATTTT.

The chain uses TRBV20-1 and TRBJ2-7; D is possibly TRBD2 (6 bases). The germline gives CDR1 DFQATT, CDR2 SNEGSKA (reference sequence). The CDR3 loop spans 13 amino acids. Trimming removed 2 bases at V and 2 bases at J, with 10 bases between. The chain's CDR3 is CSARPLAPYEQYF. CDR3 in DNA: TGCAGTGCTAGACCCCTAGCGCCCTACGAGCAGTACTTC.

This clonotype came up once. A read error may explain this, as a much larger clone is one base away. The chain combines TRBV11-2 with TRBJ2-7; a possible D gene is TRBD2 (6 bases). There are 14 residues in the CDR3. V lost 4 bases and J lost 4, with 14 bases in between. The germline gives CDR1 SGHAT, CDR2 FQNNGV. DNA for the CDR3: TGTGCCAGCAGCTCAGGCAGGGCGGGGTACGAGCAGTACTTC. As protein: CASSSGRAGYEQYF.

This clonotype was counted ten times or more. The rearrangement uses TRBV12-3 or TRBV12-4 and TRBJ1-5; 11 bases align to TRBD1. The CDR3 spans 13 residues. Trimming took 5 bases from V and 9 from J; bases not matched to a gene: 3. The CDR3: CASSKDRGLPQHF. CDR3 in DNA: TGTGCCAGCAGTAAGGACAGGGGGCTGCCCCAGCATTTT.

This clonotype was picked up many times. The chain has TRBV24-1 and TRBJ2-1; TRBD2 aligns across 12 bases. Germline V gene data show CDR1 as KGHDR and CDR2 as SFDVKD. The CDR3 runs to 15 residues. The V and J ends lost 5 bases and 10 bases, in that order; junction bases with no gene match: 8. This chain's CDR3 is CATSGLAGVGQEQFF. As DNA, the CDR3 is TGTGCCACCAGTGGACTAGCGGGAGTAGGTCAGGAGCAGTTCTTC.

This clonotype was counted ten times or more. The chain carries TRBV11-2 and TRBJ2-3; 7 bases align to TRBD2. Germline V lookup: CDR1 SGHAT, CDR2 FQNNGV. This CDR3 contains 15 residues. The junction had 3 bases not matched to a gene; V was cut back by 3 bases and J by 0 bases. Here the CDR3 reads CASSFERGSTDTQYF. CDR3 nucleotides: TGTGCCAGCAGCTTTGAGCGGGGTAGCACAGATACGCAGTATTTT.

In this sample, this clonotype turned up a few times. The genes are TRBV25-1 and TRBJ2-7; D gene uncertain. Trimming stripped 3 bases from V and 5 bases from J, with 11 bases between. This CDR3 region has 13 residues. Looked up from germline, CDR1 is MGHDK and CDR2 is SYGVNS. CDR3 amino acids: CASSDPHGDEQYF. The CDR3 coding sequence is TGTGCCAGCAGTGATCCCCATGGAGACGAGCAGTACTTC.

This clonotype was recorded many times. The CDR3: CASSYDGTSGRALSEQYF. In DNA form, the CDR3 reads TGTGCCAGCAGTTACGACGGGACTAGCGGGAGGGCCCTGTCCGAGCAGTACTTC. This chain uses TRBV6-1 with TRBJ2-7, with 16 bases identical to TRBD2. Germline V lookup: CDR1 MNHNS, CDR2 SASEGT. J gave up 6 bases and V 5 bases, and 13 bases lay outside the gene matches. The CDR3 has 18 amino acids.

This chain uses TRBV5-1 with TRBJ1-2; D uncertain. There are 14 residues in the CDR3. The V end was cut by 4 bases, the J end by 0 bases, with 10 bases between. Germline values: CDR1 SGHRS, CDR2 YFSETQ. CDR3 DNA: TGCGCCAGCAGCCCCGATCCAGCTAACTATGGCTACACCTTC. It yields the protein CASSPDPANYGYTF.

This clonotype came up many times. This chain uses TRBV3-1 with TRBJ1-1; D remains ambiguous. Trimming took 1 base from V and 10 from J, leaving 10 bases between them. This CDR3 contains 12 residues. Germline CDR1 and CDR2: LGHDT and YNNKEL (reference sequence). The CDR3 nucleotides are TGTGCCAGCAGCCAAGGGGAACTGACAGCTTTCTTT. It yields the protein CASSQGELTAFF.